This T cell receptor (beta chain) comes out of a study of T-cell reconstitution after alpha-beta-depleted transplantation in children. This clonotype was detected only a few times. Preparation of the TCRbeta library was carried out with unique molecular identifiers. TCRdb re-called the PCR reads with MiXCR, one entry per CDR3 protein. The repertoire holds 500,000 to 600,000 distinct CDR3 sequences, with approximately 32% as singletons. The V and J ends lost 5 bases and 6 bases respectively, with 7 bases between them. The CDR3 contains 11 residues. The germline V gene has CDR1 SEHNR and CDR2 FQNEAQ (reference sequence).

The gene calls are TRBV7-9 and TRBJ1-1, with no clear D. This clonotype originated in a human donor who donated a stem cell graft to a child with aplastic anemia. This sample comprised PBMCs from the stem cell graft donor, obtained from the stem cell graft. Written as DNA, the CDR3 is TGTGCCAGCAGCCCCGTTTCTGAAGCTTTCTTT. Its protein is CASSPVSEAFF.